This T cell receptor (beta chain) is drawn from a study of response to subunit inactivated influenza vaccine. Ten or more counts support this clonotype. Its target is not known. TCRdb reprocessed the RT-PCR reads with MiXCR, giving one entry per CDR3 protein. The table includes 500,000 to 600,000 distinct CDR3 sequences, 12% to 15% detected once. Germline CDR1 reads DFQATT; CDR2 reads SNEGSKA (reference sequence). With V trimmed by 3 bases and J by 1 base, 13 bases remained unmatched. The CDR3 contains 17 residues. General study points: That few new T cells are recruited by each seasonal influenza vaccination was the authors' suggestion.

The gene calls are TRBV20-1 and TRBJ2-3, with TRBD2 matching over 7 bases. The sequence came from a man aged 50 to 59 who received an inactivated influenza vaccine. The sample in question was PBMCs from blood, obtained 12 days after vaccination. The CDR3 nucleotides read TGCAGTGCTAGGGTTATACCCGGGACTATTGGCACAGATACGCAGTATTTT. Protein product: CSARVIPGTIGTDTQYF.